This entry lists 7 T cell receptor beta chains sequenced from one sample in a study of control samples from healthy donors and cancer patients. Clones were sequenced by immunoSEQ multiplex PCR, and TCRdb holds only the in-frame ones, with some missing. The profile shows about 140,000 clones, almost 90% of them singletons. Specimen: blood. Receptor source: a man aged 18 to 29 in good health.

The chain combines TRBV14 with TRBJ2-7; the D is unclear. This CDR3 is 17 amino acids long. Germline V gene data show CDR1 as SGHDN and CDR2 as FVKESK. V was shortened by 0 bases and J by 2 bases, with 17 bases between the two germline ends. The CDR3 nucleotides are TGTGCCAGCAGCCAAGATCGTAGGCATCAGTCCACCTACGAGCAGTACTTC. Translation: CASSQDRRHQSTYEQYF. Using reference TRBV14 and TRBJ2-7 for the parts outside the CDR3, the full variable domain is EAGVTQFPSHSVIEKGQTVTLRCDPISGHDNLYWYRRVMGKEIKFLLHFVKESKQDESGMPNNRFLAERTGGTYSTLKVQPAELEDSGVYFCASSQDRRHQSTYEQYFGPGTRLTVT.

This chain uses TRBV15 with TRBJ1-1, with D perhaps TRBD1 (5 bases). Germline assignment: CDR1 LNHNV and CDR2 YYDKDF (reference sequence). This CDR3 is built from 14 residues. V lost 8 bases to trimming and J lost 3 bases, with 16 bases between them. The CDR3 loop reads CATSKIPGHTEAFF. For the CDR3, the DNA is TGTGCCACCTCCAAGATCCCGGGGCACACTGAAGCTTTCTTT.

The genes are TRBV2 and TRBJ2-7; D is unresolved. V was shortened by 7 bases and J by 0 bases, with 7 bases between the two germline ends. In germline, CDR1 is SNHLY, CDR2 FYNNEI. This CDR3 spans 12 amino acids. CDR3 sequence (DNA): TGTGCCAGCAAGGGTGACTCCTACGAGCAGTACTTC. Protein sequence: CASKGDSYEQYF.

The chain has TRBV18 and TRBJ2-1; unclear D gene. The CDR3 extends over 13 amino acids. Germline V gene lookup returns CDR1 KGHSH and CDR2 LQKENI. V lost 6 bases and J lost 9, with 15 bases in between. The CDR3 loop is CASSQDPVGEQFF. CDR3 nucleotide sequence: TGTGCCAGCTCCCAAGACCCGGTGGGTGAGCAGTTCTTC.

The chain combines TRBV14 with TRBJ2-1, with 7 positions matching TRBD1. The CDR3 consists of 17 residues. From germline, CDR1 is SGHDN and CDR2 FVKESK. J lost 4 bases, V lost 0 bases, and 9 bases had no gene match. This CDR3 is CASSQDRTGDLYNEQFF. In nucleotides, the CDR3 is TGTGCCAGCAGCCAAGACCGGACAGGAGATCTTTACAATGAGCAGTTCTTC.

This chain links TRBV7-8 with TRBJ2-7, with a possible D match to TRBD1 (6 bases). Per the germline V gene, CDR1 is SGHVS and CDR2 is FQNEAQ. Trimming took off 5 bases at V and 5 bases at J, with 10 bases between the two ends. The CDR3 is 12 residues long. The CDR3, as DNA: TGTGCCAGCAGCGTACAGGGCCACGAGCAGTACTTC. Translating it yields CASSVQGHEQYF.

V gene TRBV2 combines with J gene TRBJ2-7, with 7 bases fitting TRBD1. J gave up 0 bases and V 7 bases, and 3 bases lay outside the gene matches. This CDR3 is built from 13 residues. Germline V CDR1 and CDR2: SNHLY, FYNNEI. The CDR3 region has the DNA TGTGCCAGCAACCGGGACAGCTCCTACGAGCAGTACTTC. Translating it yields CASNRDSSYEQYF. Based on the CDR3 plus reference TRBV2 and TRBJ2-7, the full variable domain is EPEVTQTPSHQVTQMGQEVILRCVPISNHLYFYWYRQILGQKVEFLVSFYNNEISEKSEIFDDQFSVERPDGSNFTLKIRSTKLEDSAMYFCASNRDSSYEQYFGPGTRLTVT.